This TCR beta chain was identified in a study of shared clonotypes between healthy human individuals. The data were produced by immunoSEQ multiplex PCR, yet TCRdb's version contains in-frame clones alone and is incomplete. The table shows about 1.1 million clones, with approximately 80% occurring only once. Germline CDR1 SGHNT, CDR2 YENEEA. The CDR3 has 14 amino acids. V was cut by 1 base and J by 0 bases, with 7 bases left in between. Note on this clone: This CDR3 is also generated by other DNA sequences in the sample.

Sequencing was carried out using memory CD4+ T cells from PBMCs. Subset of the sample: CD45RA-negative fraction. This clonotype was sampled from a man between 18 and 29 years old in good health. Some clones in this sample may be carry-over from other donors' samples. This chain links TRBV11-3 with TRBJ2-7; no clear D gene. The CDR3 DNA sequence: TGTGCCAGCAGCTTAGGTCTGAGCTCCTACGAGCAGTACTTC. It codes for CASSLGLSSYEQYF.